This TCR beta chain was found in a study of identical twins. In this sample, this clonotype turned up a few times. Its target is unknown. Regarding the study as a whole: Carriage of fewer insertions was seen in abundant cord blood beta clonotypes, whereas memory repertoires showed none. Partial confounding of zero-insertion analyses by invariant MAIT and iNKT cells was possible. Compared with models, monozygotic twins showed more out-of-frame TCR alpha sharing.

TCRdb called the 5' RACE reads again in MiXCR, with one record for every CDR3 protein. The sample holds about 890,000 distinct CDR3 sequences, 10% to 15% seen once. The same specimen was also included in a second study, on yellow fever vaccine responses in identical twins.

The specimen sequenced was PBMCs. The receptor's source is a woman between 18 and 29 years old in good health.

CDR3: CASSFFVAGNTGELFF. The DNA of the CDR3 is TGTGCCAGCAGTTTTTTCGTGGCAGGGAACACCGGGGAGCTGTTTTTT. This rearrangement joins TRBV12-3 or TRBV12-4 to TRBJ2-2; D ambiguous. V dropped 3 bases and J dropped 1 base, with 12 bases sitting between them. The CDR3 extends over 16 amino acids.